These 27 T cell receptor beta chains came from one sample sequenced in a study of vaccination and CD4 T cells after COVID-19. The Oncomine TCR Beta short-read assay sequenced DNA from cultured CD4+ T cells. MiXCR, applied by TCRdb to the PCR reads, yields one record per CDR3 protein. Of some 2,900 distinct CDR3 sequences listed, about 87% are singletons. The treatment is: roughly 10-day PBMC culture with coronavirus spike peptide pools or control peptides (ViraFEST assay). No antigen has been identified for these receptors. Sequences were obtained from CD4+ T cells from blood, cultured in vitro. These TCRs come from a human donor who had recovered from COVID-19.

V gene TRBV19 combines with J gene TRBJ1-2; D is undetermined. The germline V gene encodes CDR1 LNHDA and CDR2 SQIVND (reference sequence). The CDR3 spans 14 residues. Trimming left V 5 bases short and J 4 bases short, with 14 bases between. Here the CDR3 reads CASSESGQIYGYTF. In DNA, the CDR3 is TGTGCCAGTAGTGAGAGTGGGCAAATCTATGGCTACACCTTC.

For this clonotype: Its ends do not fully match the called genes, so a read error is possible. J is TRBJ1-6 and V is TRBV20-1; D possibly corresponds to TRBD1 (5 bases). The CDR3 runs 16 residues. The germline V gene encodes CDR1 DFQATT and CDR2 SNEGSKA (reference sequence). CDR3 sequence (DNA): TGCAGTGCGAGAGAGCAGGGTTCCCTTTATAATTCACCCCTCCACTTT. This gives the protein CSAREQGSLYNSPLHF.

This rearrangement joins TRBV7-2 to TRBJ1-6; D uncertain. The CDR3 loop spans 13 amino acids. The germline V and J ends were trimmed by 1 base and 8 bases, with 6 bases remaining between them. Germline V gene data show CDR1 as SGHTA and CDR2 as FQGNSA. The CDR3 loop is CASSLVGYSPLHF. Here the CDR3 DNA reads TGTGCCAGCAGCTTAGTAGGGTATTCACCCCTCCACTTT.

This CDR3 is CASSYLSADTEAFF. CDR3 in DNA: TGTGCCAGCAGTTACTTATCGGCAGACACTGAAGCTTTCTTT. The chain joins TRBV6-5 to TRBJ1-1; D call uncertain. With 1 base removed from V and 3 bases from J, the gap between germline ends came to 9 bases. CDR1 is MNHEY and CDR2 is SVGAGI in the germline V gene. This CDR3 spans 14 amino acids.

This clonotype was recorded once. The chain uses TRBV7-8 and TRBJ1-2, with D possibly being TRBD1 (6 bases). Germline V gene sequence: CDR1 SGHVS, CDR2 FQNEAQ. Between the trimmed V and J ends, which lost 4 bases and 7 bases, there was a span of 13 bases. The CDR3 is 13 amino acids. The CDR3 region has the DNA TGTGCCAGCAGCTCCGGGACATTTGGTGGCTACACCTTC. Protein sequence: CASSSGTFGGYTF.

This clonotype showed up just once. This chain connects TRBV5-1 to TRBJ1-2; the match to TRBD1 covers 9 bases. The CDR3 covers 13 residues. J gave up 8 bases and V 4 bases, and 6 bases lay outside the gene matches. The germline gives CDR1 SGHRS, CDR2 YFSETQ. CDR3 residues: CASSATGGQGYTF. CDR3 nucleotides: TGCGCCAGCAGCGCGACAGGGGGTCAGGGCTACACCTTC.

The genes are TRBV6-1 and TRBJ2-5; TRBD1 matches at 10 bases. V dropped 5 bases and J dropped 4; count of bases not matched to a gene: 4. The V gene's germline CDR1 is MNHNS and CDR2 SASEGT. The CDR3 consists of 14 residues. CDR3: CASSPRTGGETQYF. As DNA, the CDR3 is TGTGCCAGCAGTCCCCGGACAGGGGGAGAGACCCAGTACTTC.

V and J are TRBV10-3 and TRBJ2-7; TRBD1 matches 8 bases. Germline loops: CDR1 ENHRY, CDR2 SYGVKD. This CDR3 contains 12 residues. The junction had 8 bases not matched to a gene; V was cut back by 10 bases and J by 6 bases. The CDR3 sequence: CATKGTGAEQYF. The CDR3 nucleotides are TGTGCCACCAAGGGGACAGGCGCCGAGCAGTACTTC.

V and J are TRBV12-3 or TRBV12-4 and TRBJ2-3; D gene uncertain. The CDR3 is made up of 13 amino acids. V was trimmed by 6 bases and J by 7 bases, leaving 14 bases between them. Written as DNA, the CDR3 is TGTGCCAGCAGCCTTTCAATCCGATATACGCAGTATTTT. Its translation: CASSLSIRYTQYF.

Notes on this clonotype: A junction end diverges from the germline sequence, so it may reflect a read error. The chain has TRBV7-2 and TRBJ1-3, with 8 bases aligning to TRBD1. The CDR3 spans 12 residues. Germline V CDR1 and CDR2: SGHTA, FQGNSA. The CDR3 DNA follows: TGTGCCAGCAGCTTAGTCGGGACAGGACTGGATTTT. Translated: CASSLVGTGLDF.

The CDR3 coding sequence is TGTGCCAGCAGCTTAACGGCCACGGCAGGCGGCGAGCAGTACTTC. Translation gives CASSLTATAGGEQYF. The genes are TRBV7-3 and TRBJ2-7, with D unclear. Germline V gene lookup returns CDR1 SGHTA and CDR2 FQGTGA. The CDR3 is made up of 15 amino acids. The ends were cut back, 0 bases at V and 6 bases at J, with 15 bases in the middle.

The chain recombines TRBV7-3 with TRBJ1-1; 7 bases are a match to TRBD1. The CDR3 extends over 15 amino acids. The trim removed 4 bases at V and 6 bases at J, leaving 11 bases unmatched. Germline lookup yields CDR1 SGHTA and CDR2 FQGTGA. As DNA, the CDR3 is TGTGCCAGCAGCTCCTACAGGGGAACTAGGGCTGAAGCTTTCTTT. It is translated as CASSSYRGTRAEAFF.

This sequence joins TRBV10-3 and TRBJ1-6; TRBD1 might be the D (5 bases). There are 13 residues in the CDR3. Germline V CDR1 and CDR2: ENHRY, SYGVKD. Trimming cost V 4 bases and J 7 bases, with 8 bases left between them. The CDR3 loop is CAISGQGNSPLHF. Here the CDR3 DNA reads TGTGCCATCAGTGGCCAGGGAAATTCACCCCTCCACTTT.

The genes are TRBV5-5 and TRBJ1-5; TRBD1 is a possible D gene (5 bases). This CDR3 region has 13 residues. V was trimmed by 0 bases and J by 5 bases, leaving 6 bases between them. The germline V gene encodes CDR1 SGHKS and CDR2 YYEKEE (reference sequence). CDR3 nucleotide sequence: TGTGCCAGCAGCTTGGAACAGGATCAGCCCCAGCATTTT. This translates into CASSLEQDQPQHF.

CDR3 amino acids: CASSLEESSYNEQFF. DNA of the CDR3: TGTGCCAGCAGTTTAGAGGAAAGCTCCTACAATGAGCAGTTCTTC. The chain employs TRBV12-3 or TRBV12-4 and TRBJ2-1; D is uncertain. Trimming left V 1 base short and J 0 bases short, with 7 bases between. The CDR3 has 15 residues.

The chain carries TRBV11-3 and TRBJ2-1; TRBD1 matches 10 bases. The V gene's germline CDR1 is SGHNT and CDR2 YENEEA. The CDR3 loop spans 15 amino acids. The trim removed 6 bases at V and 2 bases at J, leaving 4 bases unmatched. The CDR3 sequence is CASSSGTGAYNEQFF. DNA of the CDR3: TGTGCCAGCAGTTCCGGGACAGGGGCCTACAATGAGCAGTTCTTC.

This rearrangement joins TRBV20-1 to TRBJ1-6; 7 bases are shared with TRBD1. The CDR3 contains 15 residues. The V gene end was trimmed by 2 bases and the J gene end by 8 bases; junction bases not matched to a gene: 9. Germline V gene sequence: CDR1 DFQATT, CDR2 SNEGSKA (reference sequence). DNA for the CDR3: TGCAGTGCTAGAATGACGACAGGGCGCGATTCACCCCTCCACTTT. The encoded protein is CSARMTTGRDSPLHF.

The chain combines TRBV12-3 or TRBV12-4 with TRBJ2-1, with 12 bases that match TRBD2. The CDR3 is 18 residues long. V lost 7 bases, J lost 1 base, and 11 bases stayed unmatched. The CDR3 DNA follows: TGTGCCAGCACCCCGGGACTAGCGGGTCTCGTTTCCTACAATGAGCAGTTCTTC. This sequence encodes CASTPGLAGLVSYNEQFF.

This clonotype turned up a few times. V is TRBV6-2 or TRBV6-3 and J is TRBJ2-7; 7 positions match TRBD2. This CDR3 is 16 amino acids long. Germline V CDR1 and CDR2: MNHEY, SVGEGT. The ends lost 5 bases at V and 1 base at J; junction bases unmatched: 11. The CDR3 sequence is CASSHPWGGGSYEQYF. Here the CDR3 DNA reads TGTGCCAGCAGTCACCCATGGGGGGGGGGTTCCTACGAGCAGTACTTC.

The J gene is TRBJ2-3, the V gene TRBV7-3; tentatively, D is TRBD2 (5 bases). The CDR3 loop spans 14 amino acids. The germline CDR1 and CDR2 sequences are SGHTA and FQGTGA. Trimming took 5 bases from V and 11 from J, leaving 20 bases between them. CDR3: CASSPDPGLSLQYF. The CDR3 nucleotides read TGTGCCAGCAGCCCGGACCCCGGACTTTCCCTGCAGTATTTT. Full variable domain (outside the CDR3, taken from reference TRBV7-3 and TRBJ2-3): GAGVSQTPSNKVTEKGKYVELRCDPISGHTALYWYRQSLGQGPEFLIYFQGTGAADDSGLPNDRFFAVRPEGSVSTLKIQRTERGDSAVYLCASSPDPGLSLQYFGPGTRLTVL.

CDR3 DNA sequence: TGTGCCAGCAGTGTACTAGCGGGGGGACTCTCCTACGAGCAGTACTTC. Amino acid sequence: CASSVLAGGLSYEQYF. This chain connects TRBV2 to TRBJ2-7; 12 nucleotides match TRBD2. Unmatched junction bases numbered 4, after V lost 4 bases and J lost 0 bases. This CDR3 comprises 16 residues. The germline V gene has CDR1 SNHLY and CDR2 FYNNEI.

The CDR3 coding sequence is TGTGCCAGCAGCTTAGGGGGCATCGAAAAACTGTTTTTT. Translating it yields CASSLGGIEKLFF. V and J are TRBV7-2 and TRBJ1-4; weak D call: TRBD1 (5 bases). CDR3 length equals 13 residues. V shed 1 base and J shed 8 bases, with 8 bases lying between them. Germline V gene data show CDR1 as SGHTA and CDR2 as FQGNSA.

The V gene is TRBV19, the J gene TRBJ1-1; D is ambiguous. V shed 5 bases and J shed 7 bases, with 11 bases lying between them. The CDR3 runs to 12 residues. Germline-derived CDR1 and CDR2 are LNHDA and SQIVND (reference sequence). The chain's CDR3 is CASSFRRLEAFF. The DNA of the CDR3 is TGTGCCAGTAGTTTCAGACGCCTTGAAGCTTTCTTT.

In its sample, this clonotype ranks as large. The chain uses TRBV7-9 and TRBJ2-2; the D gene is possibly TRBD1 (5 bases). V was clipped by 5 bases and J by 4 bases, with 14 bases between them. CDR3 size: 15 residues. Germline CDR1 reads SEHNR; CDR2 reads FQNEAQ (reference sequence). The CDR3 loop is CASSMRTLPTGELFF. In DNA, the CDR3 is TGTGCCAGCAGCATGAGGACACTGCCCACCGGGGAGCTGTTTTTT.

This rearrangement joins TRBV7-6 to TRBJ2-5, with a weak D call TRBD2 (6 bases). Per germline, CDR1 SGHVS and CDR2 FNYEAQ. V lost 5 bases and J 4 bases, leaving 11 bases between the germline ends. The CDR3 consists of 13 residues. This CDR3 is CASSLGGRETQYF. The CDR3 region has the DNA TGTGCCAGCAGCCTTGGGGGGAGAGAGACCCAGTACTTC.

Here the CDR3 reads CASSELADTYTF. In nucleotides, the CDR3 is TGTGCCAGCAGTGAATTGGCAGACACCTACACCTTC. V gene TRBV25-1 combines with J gene TRBJ1-2; D call uncertain. The length of the CDR3 is 12 residues. V lost 1 base to trimming and J lost 10 bases, with 10 bases between them. Per the germline V gene, CDR1 is MGHDK and CDR2 is SYGVNS.

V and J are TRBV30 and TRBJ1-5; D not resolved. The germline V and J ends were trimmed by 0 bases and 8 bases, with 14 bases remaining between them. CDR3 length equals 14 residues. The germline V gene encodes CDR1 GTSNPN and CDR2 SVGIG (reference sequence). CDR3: CAWSVSNIAEPQHF. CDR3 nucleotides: TGTGCCTGGAGTGTAAGTAACATCGCAGAGCCCCAGCATTTT.